This TCR beta chain was captured by sequencing in a study of monozygotic twins with inflammatory bowel disease. Every TCR library drew on about 3.5 ug of total RNA. TCRdb reprocessed the 5' RACE reads, keeping one entry per CDR3 protein, no DNA. This specimen shows 88,000 or so distinct CDR3 sequences; the ten leading clones hold about 8%. Findings and limits, study-wide: Individual T cell subtypes were not distinguishable. Added variability in patient repertoires may stem from differing immunosuppressive treatments.

The germline CDR1 and CDR2 sequences are SGHAT and FQDESV (reference sequence). The CDR3 runs 15 residues. As to this clonotype: Its cognate antigen is unknown.

The sequenced material came from blood. The TCR sequence derives from a human donor with ulcerative colitis or Crohn's disease, or a healthy co-twin of an affected twin (not recorded which). This chain connects TRBV11-1 to TRBJ1-1. CDR3 amino acids: CASSLKYGHLAEAFF.